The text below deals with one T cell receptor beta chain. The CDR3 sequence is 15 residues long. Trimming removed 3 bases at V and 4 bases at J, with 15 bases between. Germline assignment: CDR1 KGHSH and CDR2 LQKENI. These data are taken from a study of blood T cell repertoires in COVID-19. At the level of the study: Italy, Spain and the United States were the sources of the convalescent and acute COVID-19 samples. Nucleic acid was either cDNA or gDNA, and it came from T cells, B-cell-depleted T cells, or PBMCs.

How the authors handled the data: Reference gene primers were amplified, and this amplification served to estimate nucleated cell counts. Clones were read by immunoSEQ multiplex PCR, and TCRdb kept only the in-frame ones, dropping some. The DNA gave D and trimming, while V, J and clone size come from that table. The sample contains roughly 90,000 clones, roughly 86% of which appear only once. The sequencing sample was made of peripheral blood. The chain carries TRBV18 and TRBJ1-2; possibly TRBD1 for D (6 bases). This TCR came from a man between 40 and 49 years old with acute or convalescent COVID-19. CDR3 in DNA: TGTGCCAGCTCACCCGAGCAGGGGATAGGCTATGGCTACACCTTC. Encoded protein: CASSPEQGIGYGYTF.